The rows below give T cell receptor beta chains drawn from one sample of a study of patients and donors after allogeneic stem cell transplantation. Each CDR3 protein gets one entry after TCRdb re-called the RT-PCR reads with MiXCR. This table has some 24,000 distinct CDR3 sequences, approximately 39% appearing once. The source material was blood, either unsorted or a sorted T cell fraction (not recorded which). These receptor sequences come from a human donor who was either an allogeneic HSCT recipient or a stem cell or donor lymphocyte infusion donor (not recorded which). It is not recorded whose cells these are; they may come from a transplant donor. Each CDR3 is given with its conserved first and last residue. A D gene is named only where the DNA matches it firmly. A row's size may be missing; if present it is once, few, many or a size class.

>14|.|TRBV12-3/TRBV12-4|.|TRBJ1-4
CASSFGVPNEKLFF
TGTGCCAGCAGTTTCGGGGTCCCTAATGAAAAACTGTTTTTT
>13|.|TRBV5-1|.|TRBJ1-4
CASSTATNEKLFF
TGCGCCAGCAGCACAGCAACTAATGAAAAACTGTTTTTT
>16|.|TRBV11-2|TRBD2|TRBJ2-1
CASSLLGGRGHNEQFF
TGTGCCAGCAGCTTACTTGGCGGGAGAGGGCACAATGAGCAGTTCTTC
>14|many|TRBV5-1|.|TRBJ1-1
CASSSGAGNTEAFF
TGCGCCAGCAGCTCAGGGGCTGGGAACACTGAAGCTTTCTTT
>14|.|TRBV25-1|TRBD2|TRBJ2-1
CASSGASGGNTQFF
TGTGCCAGCAGTGGGGCTAGCGGGGGGAATACGCAGTTCTTC
>12|.|TRBV12-3/TRBV12-4|.|TRBJ1-4
CASRNRAEKLFF
TGTGCCAGCAGAAACAGGGCTGAAAAACTGTTTTTT
>12|.|TRBV9|.|TRBJ1-4
CASSARGEKLFF
TGTGCCAGCAGCGCGCGGGGTGAAAAACTGTTTTTT
>13|few|TRBV12-3/TRBV12-4|TRBD1|TRBJ1-5
CASSLQGDQPQHF
TGTGCCAGCAGCCTTCAGGGGGATCAGCCCCAGCATTTT
>15|few|TRBV20-1|.|TRBJ1-5
CSARGTDYSNQPQHF
TGCAGTGCTAGGGGGACGGACTATAGCAATCAGCCCCAGCATTTT
>11|many|TRBV12-3/TRBV12-4|.|TRBJ2-3
CASSVLDTQYF
TGTGCCAGCTCAGTTTTAGATACGCAGTATTTT
>14|.|TRBV7-8|.|TRBJ1-4
CASSFGQGREKLFF
TGTGCCAGCAGCTTTGGGCAGGGACGGGAAAAACTGTTTTTT
>12|once|TRBV5-1|.|TRBJ2-5
CASSLVQETQYF
TGCGCCAGCAGCTTGGTCCAAGAGACCCAGTACTTC
>11|.|TRBV20-1|.|TRBJ2-3
CSAPSTDTQYF
TGCAGTGCCCCTAGCACAGATACGCAGTATTTT
>12|few|TRBV24-1|TRBD1|TRBJ1-2
CATHGDRDGYTF
TGTGCCACCCACGGCGACAGGGACGGCTACACCTTC
>14|.|TRBV25-1|.|TRBJ1-5
CASSDKWGFQPQHF
TGTGCCAGCAGTGACAAGTGGGGTTTTCAGCCCCAGCATTTT
>13|few|TRBV12-3/TRBV12-4|TRBD1|TRBJ2-7
CASSWDSLYEQYF
TGTGCCAGCAGTTGGGACAGCCTCTACGAGCAGTACTTC
>14|once|TRBV29-1|TRBD1|TRBJ2-7
CSVVTGWSSYEQYF
TGCAGCGTAGTGACAGGGTGGAGCTCCTACGAGCAGTACTTC
>14|.|TRBV14|.|TRBJ1-1
CASSRGQLNTEAFF
TGTGCCAGCAGCCGAGGACAACTGAACACTGAAGCTTTCTTT
>13|.|TRBV20-1|TRBD1|TRBJ1-1
CSVGTGGNTEAFF
TGCAGTGTTGGGACAGGGGGAAACACTGAAGCTTTCTTT
>17|.|TRBV20-1|.|TRBJ2-1
CSASSTSSFFRYNEQFF
TGCAGTGCTAGTAGTACGTCTTCGTTCTTTCGGTACAATGAGCAGTTCTTC